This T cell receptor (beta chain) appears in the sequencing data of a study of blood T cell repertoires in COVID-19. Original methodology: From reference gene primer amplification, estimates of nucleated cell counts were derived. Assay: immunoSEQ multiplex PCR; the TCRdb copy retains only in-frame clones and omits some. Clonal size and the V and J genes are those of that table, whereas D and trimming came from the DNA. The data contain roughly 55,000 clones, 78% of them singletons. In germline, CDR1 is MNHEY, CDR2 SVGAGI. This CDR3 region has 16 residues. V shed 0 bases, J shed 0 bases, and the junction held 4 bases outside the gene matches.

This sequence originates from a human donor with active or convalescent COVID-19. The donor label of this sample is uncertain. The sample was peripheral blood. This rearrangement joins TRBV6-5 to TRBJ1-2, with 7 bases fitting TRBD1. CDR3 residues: CASSYSGTAANYGYTF. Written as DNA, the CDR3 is TGTGCCAGCAGTTACTCCGGGACAGCGGCTAACTATGGCTACACCTTC.